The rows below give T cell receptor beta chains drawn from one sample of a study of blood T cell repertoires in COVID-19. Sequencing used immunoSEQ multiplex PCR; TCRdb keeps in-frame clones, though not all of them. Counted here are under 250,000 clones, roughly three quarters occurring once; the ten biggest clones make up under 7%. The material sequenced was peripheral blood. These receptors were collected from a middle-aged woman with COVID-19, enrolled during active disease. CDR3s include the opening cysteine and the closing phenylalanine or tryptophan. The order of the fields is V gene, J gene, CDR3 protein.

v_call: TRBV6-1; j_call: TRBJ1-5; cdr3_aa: CASSELAGYQPQHF
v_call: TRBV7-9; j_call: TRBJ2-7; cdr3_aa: CASSSTSPEQYF
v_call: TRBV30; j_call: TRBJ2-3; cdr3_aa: CAWRTSGGADTQYF
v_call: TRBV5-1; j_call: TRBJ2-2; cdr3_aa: CASKSLGTGDTGELFF
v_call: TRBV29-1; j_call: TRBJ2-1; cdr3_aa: CSAQFGQGGEQFF
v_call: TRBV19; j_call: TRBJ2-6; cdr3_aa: CASSIDGRGHGANVLTF
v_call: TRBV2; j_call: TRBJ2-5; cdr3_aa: CASSGGGQETQYF
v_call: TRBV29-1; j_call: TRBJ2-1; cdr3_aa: CSVTQGSLYNEQFF
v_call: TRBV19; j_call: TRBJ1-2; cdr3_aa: CASRRDRVAGYTF
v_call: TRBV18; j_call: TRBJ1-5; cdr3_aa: CASSPYTGEFQPQHF
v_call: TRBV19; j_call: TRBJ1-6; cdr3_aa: CASSIETLRGSPLHF
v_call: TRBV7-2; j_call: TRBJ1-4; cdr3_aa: CASSQDRENEKLFF
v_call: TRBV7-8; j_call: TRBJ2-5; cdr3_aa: CASSLALQTGRGQETQYF
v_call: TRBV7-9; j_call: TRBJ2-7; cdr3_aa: CASSLAQGNYEQYF
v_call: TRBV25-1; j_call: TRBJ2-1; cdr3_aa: CASSETTLSSYNEQFF
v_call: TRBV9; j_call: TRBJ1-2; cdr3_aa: CASSVGGSVGYTF
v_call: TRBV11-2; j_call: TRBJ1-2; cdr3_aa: CASSSQGFDPNYGYTF
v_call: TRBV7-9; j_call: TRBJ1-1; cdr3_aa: CASSFNRDTEAFF
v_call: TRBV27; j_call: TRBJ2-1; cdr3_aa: CASRRTGEQFF
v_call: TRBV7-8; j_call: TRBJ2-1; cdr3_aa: CASSQNTDGGRQFF
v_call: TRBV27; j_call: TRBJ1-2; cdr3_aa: CASSFTGYSYTF
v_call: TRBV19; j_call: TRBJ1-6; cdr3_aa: CASGGLGLSPLHF
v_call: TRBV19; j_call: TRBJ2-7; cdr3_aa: CASSIDLRGGEGYRDEQYF
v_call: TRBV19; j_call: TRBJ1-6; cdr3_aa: CASSYLNSPLHF
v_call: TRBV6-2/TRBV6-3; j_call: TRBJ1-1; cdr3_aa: CASSYAGEINTEAFF
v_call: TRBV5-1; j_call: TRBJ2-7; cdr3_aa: CASSLSPLSGVEQYF
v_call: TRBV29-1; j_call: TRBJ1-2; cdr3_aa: CSGAGIYGYTF
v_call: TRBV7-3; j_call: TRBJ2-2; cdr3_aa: CASSLTPGLTGELFF
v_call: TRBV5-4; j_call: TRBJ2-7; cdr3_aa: CASSLDFLAGVEQYF
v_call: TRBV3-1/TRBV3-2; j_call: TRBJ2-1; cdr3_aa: CASGADRYNEQFF
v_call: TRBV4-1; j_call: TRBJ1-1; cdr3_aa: CASGSGGMRMNTEAFF
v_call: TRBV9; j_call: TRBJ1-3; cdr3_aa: CASSSTGMKTGNTIYF
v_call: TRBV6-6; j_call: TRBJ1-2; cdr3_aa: CASSDMGLNYGYTF
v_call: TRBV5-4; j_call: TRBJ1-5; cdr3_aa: CASSWEGNQPQHF
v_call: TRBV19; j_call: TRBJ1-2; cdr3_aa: CASSWTGRGYGYTF
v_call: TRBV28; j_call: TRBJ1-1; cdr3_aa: CASPPGTDFLPNTEAFF